A single sample gave rise to the 13 T cell receptor beta chains below, sequenced in a study of blood T cell repertoires in COVID-19. Method: immunoSEQ multiplex PCR; TCRdb's copy keeps in-frame clones and lacks some. The sample has over 200,000 clones, roughly 80% seen once; the top ten hold approximately 5.3%. Material for sequencing was peripheral blood. All receptors come from a human donor in a cohort sampled during active COVID-19.

This chain connects TRBV30 to TRBJ1-2, with D hard to call. With 0 bases removed from V and 2 bases from J, the gap between germline ends came to 13 bases. This CDR3 region has 15 residues. Germline CDR1 and CDR2: GTSNPN and SVGIG (reference sequence). The CDR3 is CAWSVLKGGNYGYTF. As DNA, the CDR3 is TGTGCCTGGAGTGTACTGAAAGGAGGAAACTATGGCTACACCTTC.

This clone was found once. This chain connects TRBV9 to TRBJ2-5, with a weak D call TRBD2 (5 bases). Germline-derived CDR1 and CDR2 are SGDLS and YYNGEE. The CDR3 is 15 residues long. Trimming removed 0 bases at V and 0 bases at J, with 9 bases between. The CDR3 sequence is CASSVARGYQETQYF. The CDR3 nucleotides are TGTGCCAGCAGCGTAGCTCGAGGGTACCAAGAGACCCAGTACTTC.

The rearrangement joins TRBV5-5 to TRBJ1-5; 8 positions match TRBD1. The trim removed 4 bases at V and 2 bases at J, leaving 11 bases unmatched. The CDR3 is made up of 17 amino acids. Germline CDR1 is SGHKS and CDR2 is YYEKEE (reference sequence). The DNA for the CDR3 is TGTGCCAGCAGCATCTTAGGCCAGGGGGCAGGCAATCAGCCCCAGCATTTT. Its protein is CASSILGQGAGNQPQHF.

The rearrangement uses TRBV5-1 and TRBJ2-1; D call uncertain. The CDR3 is 15 residues long. Germline-derived CDR1 and CDR2 are SGHRS and YFSETQ. Trimming left V 4 bases short and J 0 bases short, with 11 bases between. Written as DNA, the CDR3 is TGCGCCAGCAGCGAGCGAACGAGCTCCTACAATGAGCAGTTCTTC. Amino acids: CASSERTSSYNEQFF.

The rearrangement links TRBV11-3 to TRBJ2-3; D possibly corresponds to TRBD1 (6 bases). The germline V gene has CDR1 SGHNT and CDR2 YENEEA. The CDR3 sequence is 15 residues long. V lost 5 bases and J lost 3, with 15 bases in between. In DNA, the CDR3 is TGTGCCAGCAGCGACAGGACTGGTTGGACAGATACGCAGTATTTT. This gives the protein CASSDRTGWTDTQYF.

This clone was counted between two and nine times. This chain uses TRBV4-2 with TRBJ1-2, with TRBD1 matching over 7 bases. CDR3 length: 13 amino acids. V trimming: 6 bases; J trimming: 1 base; junction bases outside the gene matches: 2. The V gene's germline CDR1 is LGHNA and CDR2 YNFKEQ. The CDR3 sequence: CASRTGINYGYTF. Here the CDR3 DNA reads TGTGCCAGCAGGACAGGGATTAACTATGGCTACACCTTC.

The chain carries TRBV5-6 and TRBJ1-4; TRBD1 might be the D (6 bases). With 0 bases removed from V and 7 bases from J, the gap between germline ends came to 13 bases. The CDR3 consists of 15 residues. Germline values: CDR1 SGHDT, CDR2 YYEEEE. The CDR3 is CASSLVQGPGEKLFF. The DNA of the CDR3 is TGTGCCAGCAGCTTGGTTCAGGGGCCAGGTGAAAAACTGTTTTTT.

This chain uses TRBV7-9 with TRBJ2-3, with 12 bases identical to TRBD2. The CDR3 is 17 amino acids. Germline CDR1 reads SEHNR; CDR2 reads FQNEAQ (reference sequence). After removal of 0 bases from V and 2 bases from J, the junction contained 3 bases not matched to a gene. The CDR3 DNA follows: TGTGCCAGCAGCTTAGCCCTAGCGGGAGGGCCCACAGATACGCAGTATTTT. Residues: CASSLALAGGPTDTQYF.

The chain joins TRBV4-2 to TRBJ2-7, with 8 bases matching TRBD2. Trimming cost V 0 bases and J 2 bases; bases outside gene matches: 3. The CDR3 covers 15 residues. CDR1 and CDR2 (germline): LGHNA, YNFKEQ. In nucleotides, the CDR3 is TGTGCCAGCAGCCAAGATCTGGGACTAGCCTACGAGCAGTACTTC. Residues: CASSQDLGLAYEQYF.

This clone was counted only a few times. V usage is TRBV3-1 (or the pseudogene TRBV3-2) and J usage is TRBJ2-7, with a possible D match to TRBD2 (6 bases). Germline V gives CDR1 LGHDT, CDR2 YNNKEL (reference sequence). The CDR3 has 14 residues. The germline V and J ends were trimmed by 1 base and 5 bases, with 12 bases remaining between them. The CDR3 bases are TGTGCCAGCAGCCAAGCGGGGAGGTACGACGAGCAGTACTTC. Its protein product is CASSQAGRYDEQYF.

This chain uses TRBV28 with TRBJ1-2; no definite D call. V was shortened by 6 bases and J by 8 bases, with 16 bases between the two germline ends. Germline CDR1 MDHEN, CDR2 SYDVKM. This CDR3 has 13 amino acids. The CDR3 protein is CASSFEVMSGYTF. The CDR3 DNA is TGTGCCAGCAGCTTCGAGGTAATGAGCGGCTACACCTTC.

The genes are TRBV4-3 and TRBJ1-5; D gene uncertain. CDR1 is LGHNA, CDR2 YSLEER, per germline. This CDR3 is built from 13 residues. The V end was cut by 4 bases, the J end by 11 bases, with 15 bases between. CDR3 sequence: CASSPPGRQAQHF. CDR3 in DNA: TGCGCCAGCAGCCCCCCCGGAAGGCAGGCCCAGCATTTT.

In this sample, this clone turned up once. This chain connects TRBV29-1 to TRBJ1-1; 9 bases are shared with TRBD1. Germline values: CDR1 SQVTM, CDR2 ANQGSEA. CDR3 length: 16 residues. Trimming took 1 base from V and 0 from J; bases not matched to a gene: 6. For the CDR3, the DNA is TGCAGCGTTGAAGGGGGACAGGGTACCCTGAACACTGAAGCTTTCTTT. Its protein product is CSVEGGQGTLNTEAFF.